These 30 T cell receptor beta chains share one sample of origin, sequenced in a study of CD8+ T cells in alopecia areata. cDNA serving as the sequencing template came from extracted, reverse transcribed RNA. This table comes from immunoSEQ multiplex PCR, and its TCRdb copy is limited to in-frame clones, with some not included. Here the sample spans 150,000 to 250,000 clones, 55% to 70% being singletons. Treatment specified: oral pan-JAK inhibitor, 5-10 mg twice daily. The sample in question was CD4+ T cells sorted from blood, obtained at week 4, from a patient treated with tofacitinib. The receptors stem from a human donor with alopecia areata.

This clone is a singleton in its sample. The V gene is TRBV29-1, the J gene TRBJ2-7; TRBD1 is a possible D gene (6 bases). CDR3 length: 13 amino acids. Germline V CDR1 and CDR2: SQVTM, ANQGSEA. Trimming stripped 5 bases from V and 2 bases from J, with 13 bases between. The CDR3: CSVIRGHTYEQYF. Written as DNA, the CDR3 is TGCAGCGTTATCAGGGGCCACACCTACGAGCAGTACTTC.

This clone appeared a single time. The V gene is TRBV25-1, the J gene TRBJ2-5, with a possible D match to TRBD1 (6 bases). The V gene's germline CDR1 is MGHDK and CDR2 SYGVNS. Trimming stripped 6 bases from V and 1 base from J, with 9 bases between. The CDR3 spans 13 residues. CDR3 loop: CASSNRAQETQYF. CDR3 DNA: TGTGCCAGCAGCAACAGGGCCCAAGAGACCCAGTACTTC.

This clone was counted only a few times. The CDR3 DNA sequence: TGTGCCAGCAGCCAAGACAGGGGAAACATTCAGTACTTC. Residues: CASSQDRGNIQYF. The chain joins TRBV14 to TRBJ2-4, with D possibly being TRBD1 (6 bases). This CDR3 contains 13 residues. The ends were cut back, 0 bases at V and 6 bases at J, with 6 bases in the middle. Germline V gives CDR1 SGHDN, CDR2 FVKESK.

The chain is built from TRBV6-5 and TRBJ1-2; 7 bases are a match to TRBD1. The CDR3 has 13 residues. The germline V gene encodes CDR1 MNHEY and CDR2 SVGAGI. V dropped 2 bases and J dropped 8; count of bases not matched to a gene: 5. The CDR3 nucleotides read TGTGCCAGCAGTTACACGGCGACAGGGGGCTACACCTTC. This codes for CASSYTATGGYTF.

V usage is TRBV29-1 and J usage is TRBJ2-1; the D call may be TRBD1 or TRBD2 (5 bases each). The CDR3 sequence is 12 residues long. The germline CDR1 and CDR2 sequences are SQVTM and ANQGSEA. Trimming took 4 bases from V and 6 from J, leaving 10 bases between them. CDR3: CSVVGGTNEQFF. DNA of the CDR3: TGCAGCGTTGTTGGGGGAACCAATGAGCAGTTCTTC.

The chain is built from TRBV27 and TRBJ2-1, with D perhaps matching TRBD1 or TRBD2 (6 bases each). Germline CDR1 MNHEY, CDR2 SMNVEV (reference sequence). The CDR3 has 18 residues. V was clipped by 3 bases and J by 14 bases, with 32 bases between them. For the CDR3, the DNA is TGTGCCAGCAGTTTTAAGGGGTTGTATCTGGACGGGGGCCTAGGGGAGTTCTTC. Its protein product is CASSFKGLYLDGGLGEFF.

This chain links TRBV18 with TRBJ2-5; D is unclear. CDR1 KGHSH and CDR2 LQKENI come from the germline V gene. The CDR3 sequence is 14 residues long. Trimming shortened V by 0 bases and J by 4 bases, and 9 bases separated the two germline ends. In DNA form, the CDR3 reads TGTGCCAGCTCACCACCTGACCGGAGAGAGACCCAGTACTTC. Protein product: CASSPPDRRETQYF.

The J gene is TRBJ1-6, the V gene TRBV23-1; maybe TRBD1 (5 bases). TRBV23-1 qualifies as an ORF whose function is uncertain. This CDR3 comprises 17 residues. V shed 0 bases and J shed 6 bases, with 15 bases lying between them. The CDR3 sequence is CASSQSESKGPNSPLHF. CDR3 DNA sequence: TGCGCCAGCAGTCAATCAGAGTCTAAGGGACCTAATTCACCCCTCCACTTT.

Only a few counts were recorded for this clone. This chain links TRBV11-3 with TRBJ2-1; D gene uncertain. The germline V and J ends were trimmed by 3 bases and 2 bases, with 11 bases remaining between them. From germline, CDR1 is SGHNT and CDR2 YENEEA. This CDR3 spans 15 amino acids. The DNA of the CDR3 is TGTGCCAGCAGCTTTGCGACGGGCACCTACAATGAGCAGTTCTTC. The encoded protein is CASSFATGTYNEQFF.

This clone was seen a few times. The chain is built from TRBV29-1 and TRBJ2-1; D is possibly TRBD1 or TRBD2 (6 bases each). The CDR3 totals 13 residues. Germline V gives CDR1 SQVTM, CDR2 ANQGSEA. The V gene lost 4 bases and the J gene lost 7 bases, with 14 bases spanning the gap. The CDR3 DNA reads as TGCAGCGTTGGGGGGGCATTTGGGAATGAGCAGTTCTTC. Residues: CSVGGAFGNEQFF.

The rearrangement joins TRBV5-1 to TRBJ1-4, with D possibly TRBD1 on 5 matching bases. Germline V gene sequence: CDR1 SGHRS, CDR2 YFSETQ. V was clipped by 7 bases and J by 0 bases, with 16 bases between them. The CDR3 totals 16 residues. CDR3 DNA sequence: TGCGCCAGCGCTCTTACCCGGGGGGCAACTAATGAAAAACTGTTTTTT. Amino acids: CASALTRGATNEKLFF.

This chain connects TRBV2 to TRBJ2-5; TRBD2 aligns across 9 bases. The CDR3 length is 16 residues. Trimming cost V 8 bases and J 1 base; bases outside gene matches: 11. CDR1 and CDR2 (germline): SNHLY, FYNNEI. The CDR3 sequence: CASGRGTAGGQETQYF. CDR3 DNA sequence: TGTGCCAGCGGAAGGGGAACAGCGGGGGGCCAAGAGACCCAGTACTTC.

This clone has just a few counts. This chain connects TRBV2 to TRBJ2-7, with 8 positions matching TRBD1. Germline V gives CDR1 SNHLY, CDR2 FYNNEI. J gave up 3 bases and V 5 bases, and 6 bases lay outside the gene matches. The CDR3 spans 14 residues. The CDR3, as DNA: TGTGCCAGCAGTCCCGGGACAGGACGCTACGAGCAGTACTTC. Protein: CASSPGTGRYEQYF. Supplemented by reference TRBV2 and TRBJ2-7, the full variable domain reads EPEVTQTPSHQVTQMGQEVILRCVPISNHLYFYWYRQILGQKVEFLVSFYNNEISEKSEIFDDQFSVERPDGSNFTLKIRSTKLEDSAMYFCASSPGTGRYEQYFGPGTRLTVT.

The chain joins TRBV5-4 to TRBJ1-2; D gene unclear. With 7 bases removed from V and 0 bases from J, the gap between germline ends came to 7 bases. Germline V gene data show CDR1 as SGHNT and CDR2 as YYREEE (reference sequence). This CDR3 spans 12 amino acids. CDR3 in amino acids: CASLDTNYGYTF. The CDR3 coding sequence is TGTGCCAGCCTAGATACTAACTATGGCTACACCTTC.

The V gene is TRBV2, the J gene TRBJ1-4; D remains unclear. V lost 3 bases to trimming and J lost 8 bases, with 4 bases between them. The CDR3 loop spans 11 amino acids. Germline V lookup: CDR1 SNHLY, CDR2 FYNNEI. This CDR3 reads CASSEMEKLFF. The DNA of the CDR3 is TGTGCCAGCAGTGAGATGGAAAAACTGTTTTTT.

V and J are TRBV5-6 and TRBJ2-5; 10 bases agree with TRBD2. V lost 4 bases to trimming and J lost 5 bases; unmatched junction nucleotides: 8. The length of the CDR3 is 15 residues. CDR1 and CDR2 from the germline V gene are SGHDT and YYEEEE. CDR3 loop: CASSKSGGAGETQYF. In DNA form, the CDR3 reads TGTGCCAGCAGCAAAAGCGGGGGGGCCGGTGAGACCCAGTACTTC.

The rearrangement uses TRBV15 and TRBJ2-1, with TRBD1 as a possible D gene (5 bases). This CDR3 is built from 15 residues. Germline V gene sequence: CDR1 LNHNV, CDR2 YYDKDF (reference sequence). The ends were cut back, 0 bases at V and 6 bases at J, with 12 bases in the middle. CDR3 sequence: CATSRDRTRFNEQFF. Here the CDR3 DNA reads TGTGCCACCAGCAGAGATAGGACAAGATTCAATGAGCAGTTCTTC.

The CDR3 here is CASSLPPTGTQETQYF. The CDR3 DNA sequence: TGTGCCAGCAGTTTACCCCCCACAGGAACTCAAGAGACCCAGTACTTC. The chain combines TRBV28 with TRBJ2-5; tentatively, D is TRBD1 (5 bases). From germline, CDR1 is MDHEN and CDR2 SYDVKM. V gave up 2 bases and J gave up 2 bases, with 15 bases separating them. The length of the CDR3 is 16 residues.

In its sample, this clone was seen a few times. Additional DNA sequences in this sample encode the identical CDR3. CDR3 bases: TGTGCCAGCAGCTTAGTTTACGAGCAGTACTTC. Translation gives CASSLVYEQYF. V gene TRBV7-2 combines with J gene TRBJ2-7, with D uncertain. The CDR3 is 11 residues long. The germline CDR1 and CDR2 sequences are SGHTA and FQGNSA. Between the trimmed V and J ends, which lost 1 base and 4 bases, there was a span of 2 bases. Full variable domain (remainder filled in from reference TRBV7-2 and TRBJ2-7): GAGVSQSPSNKVTEKGKDVELRCDPISGHTALYWYRQSLGQGLEFLIYFQGNSAPDKSGLPSDRFSAERTGGSVSTLTIQRTQQEDSAVYLCASSLVYEQYFGPGTRLTVT.

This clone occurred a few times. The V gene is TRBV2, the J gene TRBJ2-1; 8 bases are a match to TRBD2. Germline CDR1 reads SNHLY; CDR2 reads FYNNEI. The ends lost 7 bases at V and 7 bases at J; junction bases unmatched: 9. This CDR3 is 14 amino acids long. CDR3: CASKSTSGGNEQFF. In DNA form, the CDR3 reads TGTGCCAGCAAATCCACCAGCGGGGGAAATGAGCAGTTCTTC.

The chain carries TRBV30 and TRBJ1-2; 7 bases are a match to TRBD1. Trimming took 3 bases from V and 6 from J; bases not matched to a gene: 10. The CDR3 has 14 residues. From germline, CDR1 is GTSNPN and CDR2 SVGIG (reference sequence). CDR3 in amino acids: CAWRYDREANGYTF. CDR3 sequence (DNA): TGTGCCTGGAGATACGACAGGGAAGCTAATGGCTACACCTTC.

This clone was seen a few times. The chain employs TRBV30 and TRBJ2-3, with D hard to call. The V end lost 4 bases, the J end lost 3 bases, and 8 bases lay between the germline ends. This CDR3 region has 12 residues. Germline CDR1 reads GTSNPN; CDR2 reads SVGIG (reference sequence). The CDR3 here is CAWTPGTDTQYF. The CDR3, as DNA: TGTGCCTGGACCCCAGGTACAGATACGCAGTATTTT.

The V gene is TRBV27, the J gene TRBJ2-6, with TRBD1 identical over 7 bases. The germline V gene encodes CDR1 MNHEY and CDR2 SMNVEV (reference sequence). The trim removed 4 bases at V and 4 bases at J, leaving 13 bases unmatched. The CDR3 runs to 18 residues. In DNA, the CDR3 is TGTGCCAGCAGTTCCCTGATGAAGGGGGCTCACGGGGCCAACGTCCTGACTTTC. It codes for CASSSLMKGAHGANVLTF. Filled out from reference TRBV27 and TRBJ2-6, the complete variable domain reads EAQVTQNPRYLITVTGKKLTVTCSQNMNHEYMSWYRQDPGLGLRQIYYSMNVEVTDKGDVPEGYKVSRKEKRNFPLILESPSPNQTSLYFCASSSLMKGAHGANVLTFGAGSRLTVL.

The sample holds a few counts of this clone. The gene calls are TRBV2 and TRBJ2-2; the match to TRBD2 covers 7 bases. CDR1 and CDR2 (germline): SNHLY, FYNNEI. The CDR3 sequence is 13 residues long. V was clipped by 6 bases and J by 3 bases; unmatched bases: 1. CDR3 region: CASSRGDTGELFF. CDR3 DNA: TGTGCCAGCAGCCGGGGGGACACCGGGGAGCTGTTTTTT.

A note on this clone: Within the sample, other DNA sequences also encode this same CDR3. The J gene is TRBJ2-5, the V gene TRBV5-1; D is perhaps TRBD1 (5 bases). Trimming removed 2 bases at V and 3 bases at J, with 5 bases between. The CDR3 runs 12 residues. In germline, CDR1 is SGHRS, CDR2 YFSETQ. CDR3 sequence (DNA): TGCGCCAGCAGCTTAGGGGAAGAGACCCAGTACTTC. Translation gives CASSLGEETQYF. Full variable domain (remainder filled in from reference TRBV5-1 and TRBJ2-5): KAGVTQTPRYLIKTRGQQVTLSCSPISGHRSVSWYQQTPGQGLQFLFEYFSETQRNKGNFPGRFSGRQFSNSRSEMNVSTLELGDSALYLCASSLGEETQYFGPGTRLLVL.

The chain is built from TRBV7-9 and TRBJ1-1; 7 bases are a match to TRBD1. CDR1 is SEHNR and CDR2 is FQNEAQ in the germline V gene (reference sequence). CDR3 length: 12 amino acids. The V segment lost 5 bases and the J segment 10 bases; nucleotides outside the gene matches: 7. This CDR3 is CASSPPDRPAFF. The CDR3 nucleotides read TGTGCCAGCAGCCCACCGGACAGGCCAGCTTTCTTT.

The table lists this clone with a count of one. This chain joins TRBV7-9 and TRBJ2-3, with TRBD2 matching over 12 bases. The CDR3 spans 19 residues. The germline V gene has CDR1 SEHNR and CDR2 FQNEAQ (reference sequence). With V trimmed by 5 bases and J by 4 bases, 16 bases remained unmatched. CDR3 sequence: CASSNRALFSSGGADTQYF. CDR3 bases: TGTGCCAGCAGCAATCGCGCCCTGTTCTCTAGCGGGGGGGCAGATACGCAGTATTTT.

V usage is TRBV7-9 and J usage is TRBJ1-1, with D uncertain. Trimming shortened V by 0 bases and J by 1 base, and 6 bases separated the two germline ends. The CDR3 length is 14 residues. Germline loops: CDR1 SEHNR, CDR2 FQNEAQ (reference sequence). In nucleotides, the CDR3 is TGTGCCAGCAGCTTAGCAGGGCCGAACACTGAAGCTTTCTTT. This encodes CASSLAGPNTEAFF. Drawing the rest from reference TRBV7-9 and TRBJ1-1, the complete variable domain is DTGVSQNPRHKITKRGQNVTFRCDPISEHNRLYWYRQTLGQGPEFLTYFQNEAQLEKSRLLSDRFSAERPKGSFSTLEIQRTEQGDSAMYLCASSLAGPNTEAFFGQGTRLTVV.

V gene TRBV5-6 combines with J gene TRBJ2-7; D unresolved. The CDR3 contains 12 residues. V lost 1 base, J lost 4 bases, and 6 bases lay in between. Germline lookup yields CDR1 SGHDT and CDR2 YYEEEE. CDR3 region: CASSLPRYEQYF. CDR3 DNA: TGTGCCAGCAGCTTGCCGAGGTACGAGCAGTACTTC.

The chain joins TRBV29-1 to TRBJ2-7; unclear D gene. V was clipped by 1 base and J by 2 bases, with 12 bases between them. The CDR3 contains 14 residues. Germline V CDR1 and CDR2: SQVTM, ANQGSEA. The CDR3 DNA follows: TGCAGCGTTGAAGCCGGTTTTGGGACCTACGAGCAGTACTTC. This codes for CSVEAGFGTYEQYF.